A selection of T cell receptor beta chains follows, all from one sample in a study of T cell repertoires in cytomegalovirus infection. TCRdb reanalysed the reads using MiXCR and keeps one entry per CDR3 protein. The sample yields approximately 1,000,000 distinct CDR3 sequences, approximately 30% seen once. Their antigen targets remain unknown. The source material was cultured CD8+ T cells from PBMCs, sampled from culture after CMV antigen stimulation. The source is a human donor in good health (CMV status not recorded). Some clones in this sample may be carry-over from other donors' samples. Both conserved end residues are part of each CDR3. Each record gives: CDR3 length, J gene, clone size, V gene, D gene, CDR3 DNA, CDR3 protein. The D gene is left open where the match is weak. The size of a clone is reported for some rows only, either as once, few or many, or as a class for expanded clones.

>16|TRBJ2-6|many|TRBV7-9|-
TGTGCCAGCAGCCCCACCTACCACTCTGGGGCCAACGTCCTGACTTTC
CASSPTYHSGANVLTF
>13|TRBJ1-1|-|TRBV15|TRBD1
TGTGCCACCAGCAAATACCGGGACAGTGAAGCTTTCTTT
CATSKYRDSEAFF
>10|TRBJ1-1|-|TRBV12-3/TRBV12-4|-
TGTGCCAGCAGCCCCCAAGCAGCTTTCTTT
CASSPQAAFF
>18|TRBJ2-6|-|TRBV11-1|TRBD1
TGTGCCAGCAGCTTTTGGACAGGGCTTGGGTCTGGGGCCAACGTCCTGACTTTC
CASSFWTGLGSGANVLTF
>16|TRBJ2-1|-|TRBV6-1|-
TGTGCCAGCAGTGACCCGACAGTTTTCACCTACAATGAGCAGTTCTTC
CASSDPTVFTYNEQFF
>14|TRBJ1-1|many|TRBV6-1|-
TGTGCCAGCAGTGAATCCGTCATGAACACTGAAGCTTTCTTT
CASSESVMNTEAFF
>12|TRBJ2-1|-|TRBV5-4|-
TGTGCCAGCAGTCGCGGGGAGAATGAGCAGTTCTTC
CASSRGENEQFF
>15|TRBJ2-7|-|TRBV6-1|-
TGTGCCAGCAGTGAAATAGACGGACCCCCGTACGAGCAGTACTTC
CASSEIDGPPYEQYF
>13|TRBJ2-1|many|TRBV7-9|-
TGTGCCAGCACCTCAGGCCCTGCTGGAGAGCAGTTCTTC
CASTSGPAGEQFF
>16|TRBJ1-5|-|TRBV19|-
TGTGCCAGTAGTGCCCAAAAGGACGGTAGCAATCAGCCCCAGCATTTT
CASSAQKDGSNQPQHF
>15|TRBJ1-1|few|TRBV7-6|TRBD1
TGTGCCAGCAGTACAGGGGGCAGTGAGATAGCTGAAGCTTTCTTT
CASSTGGSEIAEAFF